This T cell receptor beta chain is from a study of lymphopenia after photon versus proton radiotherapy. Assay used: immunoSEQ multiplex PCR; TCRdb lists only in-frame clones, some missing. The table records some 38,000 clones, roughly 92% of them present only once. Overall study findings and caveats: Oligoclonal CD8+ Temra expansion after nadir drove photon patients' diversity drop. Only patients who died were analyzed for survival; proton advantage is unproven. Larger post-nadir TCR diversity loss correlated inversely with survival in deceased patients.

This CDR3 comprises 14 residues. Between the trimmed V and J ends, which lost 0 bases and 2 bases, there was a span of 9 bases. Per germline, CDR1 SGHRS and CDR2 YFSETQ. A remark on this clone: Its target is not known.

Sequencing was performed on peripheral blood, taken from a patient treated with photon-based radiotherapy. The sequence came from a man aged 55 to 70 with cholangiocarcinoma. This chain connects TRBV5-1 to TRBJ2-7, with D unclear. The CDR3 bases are TGCGCCAGCAGCTTGGAGTACCCCCCCTACGAGCAGTACTTC. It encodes CASSLEYPPYEQYF. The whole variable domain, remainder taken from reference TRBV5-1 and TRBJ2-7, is KAGVTQTPRYLIKTRGQQVTLSCSPISGHRSVSWYQQTPGQGLQFLFEYFSETQRNKGNFPGRFSGRQFSNSRSEMNVSTLELGDSALYLCASSLEYPPYEQYFGPGTRLTVT.